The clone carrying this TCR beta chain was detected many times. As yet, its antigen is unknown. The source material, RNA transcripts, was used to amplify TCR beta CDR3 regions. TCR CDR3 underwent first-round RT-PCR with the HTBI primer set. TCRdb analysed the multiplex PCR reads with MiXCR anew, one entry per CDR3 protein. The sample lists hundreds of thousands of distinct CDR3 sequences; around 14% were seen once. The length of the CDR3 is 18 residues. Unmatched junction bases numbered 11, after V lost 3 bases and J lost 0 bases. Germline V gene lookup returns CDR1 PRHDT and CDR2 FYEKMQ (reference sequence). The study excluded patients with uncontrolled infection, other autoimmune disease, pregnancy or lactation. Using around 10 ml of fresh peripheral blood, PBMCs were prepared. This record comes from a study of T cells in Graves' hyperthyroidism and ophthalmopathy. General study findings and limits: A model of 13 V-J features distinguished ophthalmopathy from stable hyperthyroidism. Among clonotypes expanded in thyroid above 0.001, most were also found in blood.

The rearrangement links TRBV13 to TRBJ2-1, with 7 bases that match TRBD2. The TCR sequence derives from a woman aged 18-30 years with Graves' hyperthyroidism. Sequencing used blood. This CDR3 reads CASSLTLVLAASYNEQFF. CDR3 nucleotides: TGTGCCAGCAGCTTGACCTTAGTTCTAGCGGCCTCCTACAATGAGCAGTTCTTC.